The source of this TCR beta chain is a study of T cell clonotyping in hematopoietic cell transplantation. Data came from immunoSEQ multiplex PCR; TCRdb stores just in-frame clones and leaves some out. The sample contains about 36,000 clones, roughly 95% of which appear only once. The trim removed 5 bases at V and 0 bases at J, leaving 8 bases unmatched. The CDR3 is made up of 16 amino acids. CDR1 is LNHDA, CDR2 SQIVND, per germline (reference sequence). Indicated time point: recipient sample about 28 days before transplant, after cytoreduction. The genes are TRBV19 and TRBJ2-3; the match to TRBD1 covers 7 bases. This receptor was obtained from a man aged 35 to 55 with chronic myeloid leukemia. Some clones in this sample may be carry-over from other donors' samples. Sequencing used peripheral blood mononuclear cells, obtained before stem cell transplant. CDR3 coding DNA: TGTGCCAGTAGTTCCACAGGGGATACTAGCACAGATACGCAGTATTTT. It is translated as CASSSTGDTSTDTQYF.